The rows below give T cell receptor beta chains drawn from one sample of a study of a mutant IDH1 vaccine in newly diagnosed glioma. These receptors' antigens are unknown. Assay: immunoSEQ multiplex PCR; the TCRdb copy retains only in-frame clones and omits some. The sample includes around 30,000 clones, 80% of them seen just once. The sample in question was PBMCs, obtained from a glioma patient whose treatment included an IDH1 peptide vaccine. All receptors come from a man aged 35-49 years with glioma. Some clones in this sample may be carry-over from other donors' samples. Both conserved end residues are trimmed from each CDR3.

CDR3 protein: ASSYSSIYEQY
V gene: TRBV6-5
J gene: TRBJ2-7

CDR3 protein: ASNVINHEQF
V gene: TRBV19
J gene: TRBJ2-1

CDR3 protein: ASSLVDNEKLF
V gene: TRBV5-6
J gene: TRBJ1-4

CDR3 protein: ASSPPEGAAGNTIY
V gene: TRBV28
J gene: TRBJ1-3

CDR3 protein: ASRGDYSNQPQH
V gene: TRBV19
J gene: TRBJ1-5

CDR3 protein: ASSLAGGNGELF
V gene: TRBV13
J gene: TRBJ2-2

CDR3 protein: ASSLLYEQY
V gene: TRBV11-2
J gene: TRBJ2-7

CDR3 protein: ASSNHRTGHKGEKLF
V gene: TRBV7-9
J gene: TRBJ1-4

CDR3 protein: AWSGRWGTEAF
V gene: TRBV30
J gene: TRBJ1-1

CDR3 protein: ASSPQGDSGNTIY
V gene: TRBV6-5
J gene: TRBJ1-3

CDR3 protein: ASSLNSGLEAF
V gene: TRBV11-1
J gene: TRBJ1-1

CDR3 protein: ASSLGTIMDTQY
V gene: TRBV7-9
J gene: TRBJ2-3

CDR3 protein: ASTEGDPQY
V gene: TRBV6-1
J gene: TRBJ2-7

CDR3 protein: ASSMDLPETQY
V gene: TRBV19
J gene: TRBJ2-5

CDR3 protein: SVERQVSYNEQF
V gene: TRBV29-1
J gene: TRBJ2-1

CDR3 protein: ASSLGESNQPQH
V gene: TRBV5-4
J gene: TRBJ1-5

CDR3 protein: ASSLEYQTAFEKLF
V gene: TRBV7-9
J gene: TRBJ1-4

CDR3 protein: ASSQQRGPQETQY
V gene: TRBV14
J gene: TRBJ2-5

CDR3 protein: ASSLGSFKDTQY
V gene: TRBV6-4
J gene: TRBJ2-3

CDR3 protein: AWTASGSSYEQY
V gene: TRBV30
J gene: TRBJ2-7

CDR3 protein: ASSLVGNQPQH
V gene: TRBV7-9
J gene: TRBJ1-5

CDR3 protein: ASSRPPSSYEQY
V gene: TRBV18
J gene: TRBJ2-7

CDR3 protein: ASSPTDRALPLH
V gene: TRBV25-1
J gene: TRBJ1-6

CDR3 protein: ASSVDRGDSTEAF
V gene: TRBV2
J gene: TRBJ1-1

CDR3 protein: ASSFTGGFDTEAF
V gene: TRBV7-2
J gene: TRBJ1-1

CDR3 protein: ASSLVLLAVTDNEQF
V gene: TRBV7-2
J gene: TRBJ2-1

CDR3 protein: ASSQIYQPQH
V gene: TRBV4-3
J gene: TRBJ1-5

CDR3 protein: ASSSRRGPGYEQY
V gene: TRBV7-2
J gene: TRBJ2-7

CDR3 protein: ASSEGGGTEAF
V gene: TRBV9
J gene: TRBJ1-1

CDR3 protein: ASSWGGTQTQY
V gene: TRBV5-1
J gene: TRBJ2-5

CDR3 protein: ASSLGERQPQH
V gene: TRBV7-8
J gene: TRBJ1-5

CDR3 protein: ASSFFYGYT
V gene: TRBV28
J gene: TRBJ1-2

CDR3 protein: ATKGGQLRDTQY
V gene: TRBV7-2
J gene: TRBJ2-3

CDR3 protein: AWSGEGSQPQH
V gene: TRBV30
J gene: TRBJ1-5

CDR3 protein: ASIPTGQGAGTEAF
V gene: TRBV19
J gene: TRBJ1-1

CDR3 protein: ASSLARLEFYGYT
V gene: TRBV5-6
J gene: TRBJ1-2

CDR3 protein: SVADVYEQY
V gene: TRBV29-1
J gene: TRBJ2-7

CDR3 protein: ASSDSGTGGTNTQY
V gene: TRBV6-4
J gene: TRBJ2-3

CDR3 protein: ASSLGTGEGSPLH
V gene: TRBV5-1
J gene: TRBJ1-6

CDR3 protein: ASSTHPRQYYEQY
V gene: TRBV5-6
J gene: TRBJ2-7

CDR3 protein: ASSHDREETQY
V gene: TRBV4-1
J gene: TRBJ2-5

CDR3 protein: ASSLPYEQY
V gene: TRBV5-5
J gene: TRBJ2-7

CDR3 protein: ASSRGQGETQY
V gene: TRBV7-7
J gene: TRBJ2-5

CDR3 protein: ASSLQVAGMNQETQY
V gene: TRBV5-1
J gene: TRBJ2-5

CDR3 protein: SGGAGKGMEQF
V gene: TRBV29-1
J gene: TRBJ2-1

CDR3 protein: ASSLQGSGANVLT
V gene: TRBV5-1
J gene: TRBJ2-6

CDR3 protein: ASSQGQETQY
V gene: TRBV19
J gene: TRBJ2-5

CDR3 protein: ASSPLNKEGYT
V gene: TRBV18
J gene: TRBJ1-2

CDR3 protein: AWSDRDRVTEAF
V gene: TRBV30
J gene: TRBJ1-1